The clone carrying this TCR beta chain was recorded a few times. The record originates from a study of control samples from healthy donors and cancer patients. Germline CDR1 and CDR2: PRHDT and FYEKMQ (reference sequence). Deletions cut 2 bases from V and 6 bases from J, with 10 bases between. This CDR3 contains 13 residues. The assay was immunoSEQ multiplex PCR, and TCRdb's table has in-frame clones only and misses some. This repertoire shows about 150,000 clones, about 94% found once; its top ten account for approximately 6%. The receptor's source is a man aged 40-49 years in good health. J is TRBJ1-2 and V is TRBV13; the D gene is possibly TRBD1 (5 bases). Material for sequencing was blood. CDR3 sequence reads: CASSLRGGNGYTF. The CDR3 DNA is TGTGCCAGCAGCTTAAGGGGTGGTAATGGCTACACCTTC. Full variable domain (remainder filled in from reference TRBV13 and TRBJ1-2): AAGVIQSPRHLIKEKRETATLKCYPIPRHDTVYWYQQGPGQDPQFLISFYEKMQSDKGSIPDRFSAQQFSDYHSELNMSSLELGDSALYFCASSLRGGNGYTFGSGTRLTVV.